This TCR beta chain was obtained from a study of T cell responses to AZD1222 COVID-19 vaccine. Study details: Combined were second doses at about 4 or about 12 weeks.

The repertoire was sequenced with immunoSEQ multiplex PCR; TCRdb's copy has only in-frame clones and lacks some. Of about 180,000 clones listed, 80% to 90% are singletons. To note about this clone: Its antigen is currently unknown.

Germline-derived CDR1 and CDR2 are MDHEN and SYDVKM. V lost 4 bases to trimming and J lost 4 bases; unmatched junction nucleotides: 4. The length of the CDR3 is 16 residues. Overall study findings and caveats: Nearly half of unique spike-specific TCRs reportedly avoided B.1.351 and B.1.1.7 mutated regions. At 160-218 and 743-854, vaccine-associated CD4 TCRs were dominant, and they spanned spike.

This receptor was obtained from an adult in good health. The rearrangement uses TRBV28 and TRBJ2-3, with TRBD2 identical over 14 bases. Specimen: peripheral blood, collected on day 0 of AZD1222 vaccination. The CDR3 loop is CASSYPGLAGADTQYF. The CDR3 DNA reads TGTGCCAGCAGTTACCCGGGACTAGCGGGAGCAGATACGCAGTATTTT.